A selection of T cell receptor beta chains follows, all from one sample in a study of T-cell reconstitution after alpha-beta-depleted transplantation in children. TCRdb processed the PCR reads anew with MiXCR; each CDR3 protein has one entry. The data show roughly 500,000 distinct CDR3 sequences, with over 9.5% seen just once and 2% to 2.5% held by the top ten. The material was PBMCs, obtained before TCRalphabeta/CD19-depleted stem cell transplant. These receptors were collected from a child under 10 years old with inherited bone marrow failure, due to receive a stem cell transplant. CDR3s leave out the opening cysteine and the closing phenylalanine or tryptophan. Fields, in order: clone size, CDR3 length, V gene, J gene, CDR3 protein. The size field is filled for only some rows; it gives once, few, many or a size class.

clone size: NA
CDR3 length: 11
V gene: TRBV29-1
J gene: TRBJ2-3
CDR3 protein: SVLLSSADTQY

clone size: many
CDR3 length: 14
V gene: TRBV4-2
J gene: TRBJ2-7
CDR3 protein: ASSHVLVANVNEQY

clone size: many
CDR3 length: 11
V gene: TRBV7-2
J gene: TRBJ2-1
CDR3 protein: ASSFLGATEAF

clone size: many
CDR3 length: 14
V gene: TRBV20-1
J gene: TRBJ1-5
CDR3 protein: SARDREGYSNQPQH

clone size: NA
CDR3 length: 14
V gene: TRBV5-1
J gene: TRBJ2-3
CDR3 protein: ASSLRTSGRTDTQY

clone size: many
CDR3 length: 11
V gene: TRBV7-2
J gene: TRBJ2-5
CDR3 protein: ASSLGPGETQY

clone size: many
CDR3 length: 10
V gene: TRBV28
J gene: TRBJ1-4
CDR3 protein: ASSLQEEKLF

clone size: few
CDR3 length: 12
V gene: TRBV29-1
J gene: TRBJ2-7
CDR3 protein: SAGPGLGAYEQY

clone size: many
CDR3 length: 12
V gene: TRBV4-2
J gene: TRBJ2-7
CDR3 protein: ASSQVPDLYEQY

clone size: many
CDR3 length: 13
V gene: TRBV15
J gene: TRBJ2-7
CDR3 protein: ATSTLRDSSYEQY

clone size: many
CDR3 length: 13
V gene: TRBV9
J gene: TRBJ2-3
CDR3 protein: ASSVAGYGTDTQY

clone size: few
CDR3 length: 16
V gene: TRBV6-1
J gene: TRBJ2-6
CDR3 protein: ASRGWQGPSSGANVLT

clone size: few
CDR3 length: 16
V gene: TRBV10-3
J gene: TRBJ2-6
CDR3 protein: AISEGGGVSSGANVLT

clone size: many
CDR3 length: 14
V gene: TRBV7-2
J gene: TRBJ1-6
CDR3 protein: ASSYLPGQGDSPLH

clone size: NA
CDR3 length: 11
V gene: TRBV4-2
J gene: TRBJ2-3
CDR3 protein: ASRSPGGDTQY

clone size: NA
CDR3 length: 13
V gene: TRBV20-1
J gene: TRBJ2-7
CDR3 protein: SARDPIGATYEQY

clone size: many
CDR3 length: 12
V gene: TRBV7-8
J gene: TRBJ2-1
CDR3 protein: ASSLAGGSGEQF